Shown below are 27 T cell receptor beta chains from a single sample sequenced in a study of CD8 T cells in ankylosing spondylitis. Each CDR3 protein gets one entry after TCRdb re-called the 5' RACE reads with MiXCR. The sample carries about 220,000 distinct CDR3 sequences, 10% to 13% recorded once. The sequencing sample was made of blood, either unsorted or a sorted T cell fraction (not recorded which). The receptors were gathered from a male donor with ankylosing spondylitis or in good health (not recorded which).

Written as DNA, the CDR3 is TGTGCCAGCAGCATCCAGAACTACGAGCAGTACTTC. It yields the protein CASSIQNYEQYF. J is TRBJ2-7 and V is TRBV7-2; D gene uncertain. Germline lookup yields CDR1 SGHTA and CDR2 FQGNSA. Trimming took off 5 bases at V and 3 bases at J, with 8 bases between the two ends. This CDR3 region has 12 residues.

This clonotype came up many times. In DNA, the CDR3 is TGTGCCAGCAGTGAAGTTTTGGACAGGTCCTACGAGCAGTACTTC. Amino acids: CASSEVLDRSYEQYF. The chain recombines TRBV2 with TRBJ2-7, with 7 bases aligning to TRBD1. Germline CDR1 SNHLY, CDR2 FYNNEI. The V and J ends lost 1 base and 1 base, in that order; junction bases with no gene match: 4. This CDR3 has 15 residues.

This clonotype was picked up many times. This sequence joins TRBV28 and TRBJ1-6, with 9 positions matching TRBD1. V was clipped by 5 bases and J by 8 bases; unmatched bases: 1. Germline CDR1 is MDHEN and CDR2 is SYDVKM. This CDR3 is 13 amino acids long. CDR3 residues: CASSRQGDSPLHF. The DNA of the CDR3 is TGTGCCAGCAGTAGACAGGGGGATTCACCCCTCCACTTT.

This clonotype came up many times. The chain links TRBV29-1 to TRBJ2-1; the match to TRBD2 covers 9 bases. The CDR3 extends over 14 amino acids. Germline assignment: CDR1 SQVTM and CDR2 ANQGSEA. CDR3 region: CSPEGLAGSHEQFF. In DNA, the CDR3 is TGCAGTCCTGAAGGTCTAGCGGGGAGTCATGAGCAGTTCTTC.

This clonotype was observed a few times. This chain links TRBV7-6 with TRBJ2-1; D perhaps matches TRBD1 (5 bases). Germline CDR1 SGHVS, CDR2 FNYEAQ. The CDR3 is 17 residues long. V was cut by 1 base and J by 0 bases, with 13 bases left in between. The CDR3 DNA reads as TGTGCCAGCAGCTTAGAAAAACAGGCGAGCTCCTACAATGAGCAGTTCTTC. Its protein product is CASSLEKQASSYNEQFF. Based on the CDR3 plus reference TRBV7-6 and TRBJ2-1, the full variable domain is GAGVSQSPRYKVTKRGQDVALRCDPISGHVSLYWYRQALGQGPEFLTYFNYEAQQDKSGLPNDRFSAERPEGSISTLTIQRTEQRDSAMYRCASSLEKQASSYNEQFFGPGTRLTVL.

In its sample, this clonotype was seen many times. The chain joins TRBV6-1 to TRBJ2-1, with TRBD1 matching 12 bases. CDR3 length equals 15 residues. Germline V gene sequence: CDR1 MNHNS, CDR2 SASEGT. Trimming took 5 bases from V and 8 from J; bases not matched to a gene: 7. CDR3 nucleotide sequence: TGTGCCAGCAGTAATCGGGACAGGGGGCGGGATGAGCAGTTCTTC. Its protein product is CASSNRDRGRDEQFF.

A few counts support this clonotype. The chain recombines TRBV7-9 with TRBJ2-3; 8 bases match TRBD1. V was pared by 0 bases and J by 2 bases, with 4 bases of the junction left unmatched. Germline V gene lookup returns CDR1 SEHNR and CDR2 FQNEAQ (reference sequence). This CDR3 is 16 amino acids long. The CDR3 coding sequence is TGTGCCAGCAGCTTAGCCCAGGGGGCTGACACAGATACGCAGTATTTT. Translated: CASSLAQGADTDTQYF.

The sample holds many counts of this clonotype. The chain combines TRBV14 with TRBJ2-7; TRBD1 matches 7 bases. Germline values: CDR1 SGHDN, CDR2 FVKESK. The CDR3 covers 15 residues. V trimming: 1 base; J trimming: 6 bases; junction bases outside the gene matches: 9. The CDR3 bases are TGTGCCAGCAGCCAAGGGACAGGCCCTAGGGTCGAGCAGTACTTC. Amino acid sequence: CASSQGTGPRVEQYF.

In this sample, this clonotype turned up many times. The chain is built from TRBV19 and TRBJ1-4; D not certain. The germline V gene encodes CDR1 LNHDA and CDR2 SQIVND (reference sequence). Trimming removed 7 bases from V and 3 bases from J, with 9 bases in between. The CDR3 is 13 amino acids. CDR3 loop: CASKIAANEKLFF. The CDR3 DNA reads TGTGCCAGTAAAATCGCAGCTAATGAAAAACTGTTTTTT.

The J gene is TRBJ2-2, the V gene TRBV20-1, with 10 positions matching TRBD2. The CDR3 has 17 amino acids. CDR1 and CDR2 from the germline V gene are DFQATT and SNEGSKA (reference sequence). Trimming took 0 bases from V and 0 from J; bases not matched to a gene: 4. The CDR3 DNA reads as TGCAGTGCTAGAGATGCCCTAGCGGGAGCGAACACCGGGGAGCTGTTTTTT. Its translation is CSARDALAGANTGELFF.

This clonotype was counted at least ten times. As DNA, the CDR3 is TGTGCCAGCAGCTTGGGAAGCTTTGACTATGGCTACACCTTC. Protein sequence: CASSLGSFDYGYTF. This rearrangement joins TRBV11-1 to TRBJ1-2; no firm D call. CDR3 size: 14 residues. The germline V gene encodes CDR1 SGHAT and CDR2 FQDESV (reference sequence). With 3 bases removed from V and 3 bases from J, the gap between germline ends came to 11 bases.

This clonotype has at least ten counts. The rearrangement links TRBV7-3 to TRBJ2-3, with TRBD2 identical over 9 bases. Per germline, CDR1 SGHTA and CDR2 FQGTGA. V dropped 2 bases and J dropped 5; count of bases not matched to a gene: 8. The CDR3 length is 16 residues. CDR3 sequence reads: CASSLFGGGALDTQYF. The CDR3 DNA is TGTGCCAGCAGCTTATTCGGCGGGGGGGCCTTAGATACGCAGTATTTT.

This clonotype occurred many times. The chain combines TRBV3-1 with TRBJ2-7; perhaps TRBD2 as D (6 bases). CDR3 size: 14 residues. Germline V gene data show CDR1 as LGHDT and CDR2 as YNNKEL (reference sequence). V lost 5 bases to trimming and J lost 2 bases, with 13 bases between them. This CDR3 reads CASSYRELTYEQYF. The CDR3 coding sequence is TGTGCCAGCAGCTACCGGGAGTTAACCTACGAGCAGTACTTC.

This clonotype appeared many times. J is TRBJ1-2 and V is TRBV25-1; TRBD1 is a possible D gene (5 bases). The CDR3 covers 14 residues. The V gene's germline CDR1 is MGHDK and CDR2 SYGVNS. V was pared by 5 bases and J by 4 bases, with 14 bases between. Here the CDR3 DNA reads TGTGCCAGCAGTTCCTCGGGGCTAAGCTATGGCTACACCTTC. This sequence encodes CASSSSGLSYGYTF.

The chain couples TRBV12-3 or TRBV12-4 to TRBJ2-3; 11 bases fit TRBD2. The CDR3 consists of 16 residues. J lost 3 bases, V lost 5 bases, and 7 bases had no gene match. CDR3 sequence reads: CASSHSGGAGTDTQYF. The CDR3 DNA reads as TGTGCCAGCAGTCATAGCGGGGGGGCAGGAACAGATACGCAGTATTTT.

This clonotype was detected ten times or more. The rearrangement joins TRBV5-6 to TRBJ2-1; 8 nucleotides line up with TRBD1. The CDR3 consists of 16 residues. From germline, CDR1 is SGHDT and CDR2 YYEEEE. V shed 0 bases, J shed 3 bases, and the junction held 5 bases outside the gene matches. CDR3 DNA: TGTGCCAGCAGCTTGGTGTCAGGGGGCTTCTACAATGAGCAGTTCTTC. Its translation: CASSLVSGGFYNEQFF.

This clonotype was observed a handful of times. The rearrangement uses TRBV12-3 or TRBV12-4 and TRBJ1-4; a possible D gene is TRBD1 (6 bases). The CDR3 is made up of 14 amino acids. Trimming pared 4 bases from V and 8 bases from J, leaving 14 bases between. This CDR3 reads CASSSRGSREKLFF. The CDR3 DNA follows: TGTGCCAGCAGTTCCAGGGGTTCTAGGGAAAAACTGTTTTTT.

This chain uses TRBV7-3 with TRBJ2-1, with 10 bases lining up with TRBD2. This CDR3 is built from 18 residues. J was trimmed by 8 bases and V by 1 base; bases with no gene match: 14. Germline values: CDR1 SGHTA, CDR2 FQGTGA. CDR3: CASSLNVRLAGEGDEQFF. The CDR3, as DNA: TGTGCCAGCAGCTTAAATGTTAGGCTAGCGGGGGAAGGGGATGAGCAGTTCTTC.

V gene TRBV5-1 combines with J gene TRBJ2-2; D call uncertain. From germline, CDR1 is SGHRS and CDR2 YFSETQ. This CDR3 is built from 14 residues. V was clipped by 3 bases and J by 3 bases, with 9 bases between them. The CDR3 DNA reads as TGCGCCAGCAGCTCCCGGTGGGACACCGGGGAGCTGTTTTTT. This encodes CASSSRWDTGELFF.

In this sample, this clonotype turned up many times. The J gene is TRBJ1-6, the V gene TRBV12-3 or TRBV12-4, with D perhaps TRBD1 (6 bases). V was trimmed by 8 bases and J by 5 bases, leaving 10 bases between them. The length of the CDR3 is 13 residues. The CDR3 loop reads CASGGANNSPLHF. CDR3 nucleotides: TGTGCCAGCGGGGGGGCTAATAATTCACCCCTCCACTTT.

This clonotype was detected ten times or more. V usage is TRBV24-1 and J usage is TRBJ2-7, with D tentatively TRBD1 (6 bases). V shed 3 bases and J shed 3 bases, with 23 bases lying between them. From germline, CDR1 is KGHDR and CDR2 SFDVKD. The CDR3 is 18 residues long. This CDR3 reads CATSDPHSDQGNLYEQYF. The CDR3 DNA follows: TGTGCCACCAGTGATCCTCATAGTGATCAGGGGAATCTCTACGAGCAGTACTTC.

The table lists this clonotype with a few counts. This may be a read error: a much more frequent sequence differs by one nucleotide. The chain recombines TRBV3-1 with TRBJ2-1; TRBD2 agrees at 16 bases. Germline CDR1 and CDR2: LGHDT and YNNKEL (reference sequence). There are 18 residues in the CDR3. J gave up 0 bases and V 8 bases, and 7 bases lay outside the gene matches. The CDR3 sequence is CASCTGTSGGASYNEQFF. The CDR3 coding sequence is TGTGCCAGCTGTACCGGGACTAGCGGGGGGGCCTCCTACAATGAGCAGTTCTTC.

This clonotype has at least ten counts. The chain uses TRBV12-3 or TRBV12-4 and TRBJ2-1; D may match TRBD1 or TRBD2 (5 bases each). The CDR3 has 15 amino acids. Trimming left V 7 bases short and J 0 bases short, with 13 bases between. CDR3 nucleotide sequence: TGTGCCAGCATCTTCGGGACCACCTCCTACAATGAGCAGTTCTTC. Translating gives CASIFGTTSYNEQFF.

The chain is built from TRBV15 and TRBJ2-7; the D gene is possibly TRBD2 (5 bases). V shed 2 bases and J shed 5 bases, with 7 bases lying between them. Germline V gene sequence: CDR1 LNHNV, CDR2 YYDKDF (reference sequence). The CDR3 sequence is 12 residues long. The CDR3 nucleotides are TGTGCCACCAGCAGACTCGGGGACGAGCAGTACTTC. Protein sequence: CATSRLGDEQYF.

This clonotype was found many times. The V call is TRBV10-3, the J call TRBJ2-5; D unresolved. V lost 0 bases and J 2 bases, leaving 7 bases between the germline ends. This CDR3 spans 14 amino acids. The germline CDR1 and CDR2 sequences are ENHRY and SYGVKD. The CDR3 is CAISESIQQETQYF. The CDR3 nucleotides read TGTGCCATCAGTGAGTCGATCCAGCAAGAGACCCAGTACTTC.

This clonotype has more than one count but fewer than ten. This sequence joins TRBV13 and TRBJ1-4; 7 bases are shared with TRBD1. The CDR3 spans 15 residues. Unmatched junction bases numbered 8, after V lost 5 bases and J lost 5 bases. The germline V gene encodes CDR1 PRHDT and CDR2 FYEKMQ (reference sequence). CDR3 sequence: CASSLRDSDNEKLFF. The CDR3 DNA reads as TGTGCCAGCAGCCTCCGGGACAGTGACAATGAAAAACTGTTTTTT.

As regards this clonotype: A much bigger clone sits one base away, suggesting this may be a read error. The CDR3 carries no conserved terminal phenylalanine or tryptophan, so it likely arises from a read error. The chain couples TRBV3-1 to TRBJ2-6; D is undetermined. CDR1 is LGHDT and CDR2 is YNNKEL in the germline V gene (reference sequence). V was clipped by 7 bases and J by 0 bases, with 10 bases between them. The CDR3 length is 15 residues. The CDR3 region has the DNA TGTGCCAGCAATGAAGGAACCTCTGGGGCCAACGTCCTGACTATC. Its translation: CASNEGTSGANVLTI.